A single sample gave rise to the 27 T cell receptor beta chains below, sequenced in a study of OX40 agonist ivuxolimab in advanced cancers. Repertoires were generated with immunoSEQ multiplex PCR, while TCRdb's copy carries only in-frame clones and drops some. The sample yields around 50,000 clones, 75% to 90% seen once. The specimen was CD4+ or CD8+ T cells sorted from blood, collected in a trial of the OX40 agonist ivuxolimab. These receptors originate from an adult with an advanced solid tumor such as melanoma, head and neck, liver or kidney cancer.

The J gene is TRBJ1-6, the V gene TRBV9; 7 nucleotides line up with TRBD1. Germline CDR1 SGDLS, CDR2 YYNGEE. The CDR3 has 15 amino acids. Losses at the gene ends were 3 bases for V and 7 bases for J; bases not matched to a gene: 7. CDR3 bases: TGTGCCAGCAGCGCCCGGACAGGCGGGAATTCACCCCTCCACTTT. It encodes CASSARTGGNSPLHF. Supplemented by reference TRBV9 and TRBJ1-6, the full variable domain reads DSGVTQTPKHLITATGQRVTLRCSPRSGDLSVYWYQQSLDQGLQFLIQYYNGEERAKGNILERFSAQQFPDLHSELNLSSLELGDSALYFCASSARTGGNSPLHFGNGTRLTVT.

The CDR3 spells CASSSGTGPSTDTQYF. In nucleotides, the CDR3 is TGTGCCAGCAGCTCCGGGACAGGGCCCAGCACAGATACGCAGTATTTT. The gene calls are TRBV7-9 and TRBJ2-3; TRBD1 matches at 9 bases. Looked up from germline, CDR1 is SEHNR and CDR2 is FQNEAQ (reference sequence). The junction had 5 bases not matched to a gene; V was cut back by 4 bases and J by 0 bases. CDR3 length equals 16 residues.

This rearrangement joins TRBV4-2 to TRBJ2-3; 12 nucleotides align to TRBD2. CDR1 and CDR2 from the germline V gene are LGHNA and YNFKEQ. V shed 3 bases and J 5 bases; nucleotides not matched to a gene: 0. The CDR3 is 14 amino acids. In DNA form, the CDR3 reads TGTGCCAGCAGCCAGGGACTAGCGGGAGATACGCAGTATTTT. Translation gives CASSQGLAGDTQYF.

The DNA of the CDR3 is TGTGCCAGCAGCTTAGGCGGGGCAGGGGATGGCGGCTACACCTTC. This codes for CASSLGGAGDGGYTF. V gene TRBV11-1 combines with J gene TRBJ1-2, with D maybe TRBD1 (6 bases). This CDR3 has 15 amino acids. Trimming left V 1 base short and J 8 bases short, with 17 bases between. Looked up from germline, CDR1 is SGHAT and CDR2 is FQDESV (reference sequence).

V gene TRBV18 combines with J gene TRBJ2-5; 8 bases are shared with TRBD2. J lost 4 bases, V lost 3 bases, and 1 base had no gene match. Germline V gene sequence: CDR1 KGHSH, CDR2 LQKENI. The CDR3 has 13 residues. The CDR3 loop is CASSPSGAETQYF. In DNA, the CDR3 is TGTGCCAGCTCACCTAGCGGGGCAGAGACCCAGTACTTC.

The V call is TRBV2, the J call TRBJ1-6; a weak D match, TRBD1 (5 bases). Germline-derived CDR1 and CDR2 are SNHLY and FYNNEI. Deletions cut 2 bases from V and 5 bases from J, with 13 bases between. The CDR3 has 16 residues. CDR3 nucleotide sequence: TGTGCCAGCAGTGAAAGAGGAACAGGCGATAATTCACCCCTCCACTTT. Translated, it gives CASSERGTGDNSPLHF.

The V gene is TRBV2, the J gene TRBJ1-4; 11 nucleotides agree with TRBD1. This CDR3 is built from 15 residues. Germline V gene data show CDR1 as SNHLY and CDR2 as FYNNEI. V was clipped by 4 bases and J by 8 bases; unmatched bases: 6. CDR3 nucleotide sequence: TGTGCCAGCAGTGGGACAGGGGGCGCTTGGGAAAAACTGTTTTTT. Translated, it gives CASSGTGGAWEKLFF. Drawing the rest from reference TRBV2 and TRBJ1-4, the complete variable domain is EPEVTQTPSHQVTQMGQEVILRCVPISNHLYFYWYRQILGQKVEFLVSFYNNEISEKSEIFDDQFSVERPDGSNFTLKIRSTKLEDSAMYFCASSGTGGAWEKLFFGSGTQLSVL.

This clone was seen a handful of times. The chain uses TRBV28 and TRBJ2-7; TRBD2 aligns across 12 bases. Trimming at V came to 3 bases and at J to 5 bases, leaving 20 bases not matched to a gene. Germline lookup yields CDR1 MDHEN and CDR2 SYDVKM. The CDR3 has 20 residues. The DNA for the CDR3 is TGTGCCAGCAGTTTTGGAGGGTACTCTCGAGGGCTAGCGGGAGGGAACGAGCAGTACTTC. Translated, it gives CASSFGGYSRGLAGGNEQYF.

The gene calls are TRBV4-1 and TRBJ2-3, with TRBD2 matching over 13 bases. V was pared by 0 bases and J by 2 bases, with 5 bases of the junction left unmatched. The CDR3 length is 18 residues. CDR1 and CDR2 from the germline V gene are MGHRA and YSYEKL. CDR3 sequence reads: CASSQDRGLAGPTDTQYF. The CDR3 nucleotides read TGCGCCAGCAGCCAAGATCGGGGACTAGCGGGACCCACAGATACGCAGTATTTT.

A remark on this clone: At one end the junction does not follow the germline gene, possibly because of a read error. V gene TRBV7-2 combines with J gene TRBJ1-6; D gene uncertain. CDR1 and CDR2 from the germline V gene are SGHTA and FQGNSA. The CDR3 extends over 17 amino acids. The CDR3, as DNA: TGTGCCAGCAACTTAGGGCCCATCGGCTCCTATAATTCACCCCTCCACTTT. The encoded protein is CASNLGPIGSYNSPLHF.

The rearrangement uses TRBV28 and TRBJ1-5; maybe TRBD1 (6 bases). The CDR3 is 15 residues long. Trimming stripped 4 bases from V and 6 bases from J, with 16 bases between. Germline lookup yields CDR1 MDHEN and CDR2 SYDVKM. CDR3 coding DNA: TGTGCCAGCAGTTACGCAAACAGGGCGCTTCAGCCCCAGCATTTT. Its translation: CASSYANRALQPQHF.

This chain uses TRBV30 with TRBJ1-5; 9 nucleotides agree with TRBD1. Trimming took 3 bases from V and 0 from J; bases not matched to a gene: 0. The CDR3 loop spans 14 amino acids. Germline V gene data show CDR1 as GTSNPN and CDR2 as SVGIG (reference sequence). The chain's CDR3 is CAWRDRGSNQPQHF. The CDR3 DNA sequence: TGTGCCTGGAGGGACAGGGGTAGCAATCAGCCCCAGCATTTT.

CDR3 protein: CASSTSLAEIQETQYF. The CDR3 nucleotides read TGCGCCAGCAGTACTTCCCTAGCGGAAATTCAAGAGACCCAGTACTTC. The rearrangement joins TRBV5-1 to TRBJ2-5; 7 bases are shared with TRBD2. The length of the CDR3 is 16 residues. Germline V gives CDR1 SGHRS, CDR2 YFSETQ. The ends lost 5 bases at V and 2 bases at J; junction bases unmatched: 12.

There are a few counts of this clone. The J gene is TRBJ2-3, the V gene TRBV6-6, with D possibly being TRBD1 or TRBD2 (6 bases each). Germline V CDR1 and CDR2: MNHNY, SVGAGI (reference sequence). Trimming left V 7 bases short and J 4 bases short, with 12 bases between. The CDR3 is 13 amino acids. The DNA for the CDR3 is TGTGCCAGCACGGGGGCACAGGCAGATACGCAGTATTTT. The encoded protein is CASTGAQADTQYF.

CDR3 in amino acids: CASSELTGGGYTF. CDR3 in DNA: TGTGCCAGCAGTGAATTGACAGGGGGCGGCTACACCTTC. This chain connects TRBV2 to TRBJ1-2, with 10 bases fitting TRBD1. There are 13 residues in the CDR3. After removal of 2 bases from V and 8 bases from J, the junction contained 2 bases not matched to a gene. Looked up from germline, CDR1 is SNHLY and CDR2 is FYNNEI.

The J gene is TRBJ2-1, the V gene TRBV2, with unresolved D. V was clipped by 5 bases and J by 0 bases, with 8 bases between them. Germline-derived CDR1 and CDR2 are SNHLY and FYNNEI. The CDR3 runs 14 residues. In DNA, the CDR3 is TGTGCCAGCAGTAAGGCAGGCTCCTACAATGAGCAGTTCTTC. It specifies CASSKAGSYNEQFF. Filled out from reference TRBV2 and TRBJ2-1, the complete variable domain reads EPEVTQTPSHQVTQMGQEVILRCVPISNHLYFYWYRQILGQKVEFLVSFYNNEISEKSEIFDDQFSVERPDGSNFTLKIRSTKLEDSAMYFCASSKAGSYNEQFFGPGTRLTVL.

CDR3 nucleotides: TGTGCCAGCAGCCCGGGACTAGCGGGGTTCAATGAGCAGTTCTTC. It is translated as CASSPGLAGFNEQFF. The rearrangement uses TRBV7-9 and TRBJ2-1; 13 bases map to TRBD2. Germline CDR1 and CDR2: SEHNR and FQNEAQ (reference sequence). The CDR3 is made up of 15 amino acids. Trimming took 5 bases from V and 6 from J; bases not matched to a gene: 4.

The chain is built from TRBV27 and TRBJ2-3; 13 positions match TRBD2. The J segment lost 8 bases and the V segment lost 2 bases, leaving 4 bases of the junction unmatched. The CDR3 is 15 amino acids. Germline CDR1 is MNHEY and CDR2 is SMNVEV (reference sequence). The CDR3 region has the DNA TGTGCCAGCAGTTTAACTAGCGGGAGGGCCGGTACGCAGTATTTT. It encodes CASSLTSGRAGTQYF.

The J gene is TRBJ1-1, the V gene TRBV30; maybe TRBD1 (5 bases). V lost 6 bases, J lost 6 bases, and 26 bases lay in between. The CDR3 loop spans 16 amino acids. Germline CDR1 and CDR2: GTSNPN and SVGIG (reference sequence). The CDR3 region is CACPKGKGPVPSEAFF. CDR3 sequence (DNA): TGTGCCTGTCCTAAGGGGAAGGGTCCCGTTCCATCTGAAGCTTTCTTT.

In its sample, this clone was seen a few times. V and J are TRBV19 and TRBJ1-3, with 7 bases that match TRBD1. The CDR3 is 16 residues long. Unmatched junction bases numbered 6, after V lost 4 bases and J lost 0 bases. Looked up from germline, CDR1 is LNHDA and CDR2 is SQIVND (reference sequence). DNA for the CDR3: TGTGCCAGTAGTACCGGGACAGCCTACTCTGGAAACACCATATATTTT. Amino acids: CASSTGTAYSGNTIYF.

The chain combines TRBV21-1 with TRBJ2-1; TRBD2, as called in the table, went unchecked against the DNA. TRBV21-1 is designated a pseudogene. This CDR3 region has 16 residues. This CDR3 is CASSVATSGLLHEQFF. Written as DNA, the CDR3 is TGTGCCAGCAGCGTAGCGACTAGCGGGCTCCTTCATGAGCAGTTCTTC.

This clone was found once. The V gene is TRBV5-4, the J gene TRBJ2-1, with 8 positions matching TRBD1. Germline V CDR1 and CDR2: SGHNT, YYREEE (reference sequence). This CDR3 is 15 amino acids long. The J segment lost 0 bases and the V segment lost 4 bases, leaving 3 bases of the junction unmatched. The CDR3 nucleotides read TGTGCCAGCAGCCCCGACAGGGGCTCCTACAATGAGCAGTTCTTC. Its protein is CASSPDRGSYNEQFF.

J is TRBJ2-5 and V is TRBV5-6, with D uncertain. This CDR3 is built from 16 residues. With 0 bases removed from V and 1 base from J, the gap between germline ends came to 13 bases. The germline V gene encodes CDR1 SGHDT and CDR2 YYEEEE. CDR3 amino acids: CASSLAGAGTQETQYF. CDR3 nucleotide sequence: TGTGCCAGCAGCTTGGCTGGCGCCGGAACCCAAGAGACCCAGTACTTC.

The chain recombines TRBV11-3 with TRBJ2-2; no firm D call. There are 13 residues in the CDR3. Per the germline V gene, CDR1 is SGHNT and CDR2 is YENEEA. Deletions cut 2 bases from V and 4 bases from J, with 5 bases between. The CDR3 nucleotides read TGTGCCAGCAGCTTACAAATCACCGGGGAGCTGTTTTTT. Protein product: CASSLQITGELFF.

The chain joins TRBV30 to TRBJ2-3, with D maybe TRBD2 (6 bases). Germline loops: CDR1 GTSNPN, CDR2 SVGIG (reference sequence). The V end was cut by 0 bases, the J end by 1 base, with 8 bases between. The CDR3 covers 14 residues. The chain's CDR3 is CAWSVGEGTDTQYF. CDR3 coding DNA: TGTGCCTGGAGTGTGGGGGAGGGCACAGATACGCAGTATTTT. Using reference TRBV30 and TRBJ2-3 for the parts outside the CDR3, the full variable domain is SQTIHQWPATLVQPVGSPLSLECTVEGTSNPNLYWYRQAAGRGLQLLFYSVGIGQISSEVPQNLSASRPQDRQFILSSKKLLLSDSGFYLCAWSVGEGTDTQYFGPGTRLTVL.

The J gene is TRBJ2-7, the V gene TRBV10-1; D may be TRBD2 (5 bases). Deletions cut 4 bases from V and 4 bases from J, with 11 bases between. Germline V CDR1 and CDR2: WNHNN, SYGVQD (reference sequence). CDR3 size: 13 residues. Here the CDR3 reads CASSVSGSYEQYF. As DNA, the CDR3 is TGCGCCAGCAGTGTAAGCGGATCTTACGAGCAGTACTTC.

The chain links TRBV7-2 to TRBJ2-7; D might be TRBD2 (6 bases). V shed 2 bases and J shed 3 bases, with 8 bases lying between them. Germline V gene sequence: CDR1 SGHTA, CDR2 FQGNSA. CDR3 length: 13 amino acids. The DNA for the CDR3 is TGTGCCAGCAGCTTACGGAGGGACTACGAGCAGTACTTC. Its protein product is CASSLRRDYEQYF.